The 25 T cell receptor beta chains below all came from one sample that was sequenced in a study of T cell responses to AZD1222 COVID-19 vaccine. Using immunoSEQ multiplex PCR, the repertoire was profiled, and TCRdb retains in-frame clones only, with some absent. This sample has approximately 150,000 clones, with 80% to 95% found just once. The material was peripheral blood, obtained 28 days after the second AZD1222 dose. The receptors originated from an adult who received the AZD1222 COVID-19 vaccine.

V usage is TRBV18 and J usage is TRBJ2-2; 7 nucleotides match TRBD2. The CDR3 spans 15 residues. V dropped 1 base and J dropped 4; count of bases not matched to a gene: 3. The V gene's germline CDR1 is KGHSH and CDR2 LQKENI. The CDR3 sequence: CASSPLPGGTGELFF. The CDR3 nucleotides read TGTGCCAGCTCACCACTACCGGGGGGCACCGGGGAGCTGTTTTTT.

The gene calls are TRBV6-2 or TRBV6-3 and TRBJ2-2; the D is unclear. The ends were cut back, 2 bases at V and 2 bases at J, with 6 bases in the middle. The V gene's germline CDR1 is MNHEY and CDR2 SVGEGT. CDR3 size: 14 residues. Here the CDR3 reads CASSYATNTGELFF. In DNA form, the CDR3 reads TGTGCCAGCAGTTACGCGACTAACACCGGGGAGCTGTTTTTT.

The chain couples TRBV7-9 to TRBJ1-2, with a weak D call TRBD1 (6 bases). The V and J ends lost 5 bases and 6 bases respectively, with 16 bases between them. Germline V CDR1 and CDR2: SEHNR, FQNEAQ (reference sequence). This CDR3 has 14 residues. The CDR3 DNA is TGTGCCAGCAGCGTCTTGGACAGCGGGCATGGCTACACCTTC. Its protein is CASSVLDSGHGYTF.

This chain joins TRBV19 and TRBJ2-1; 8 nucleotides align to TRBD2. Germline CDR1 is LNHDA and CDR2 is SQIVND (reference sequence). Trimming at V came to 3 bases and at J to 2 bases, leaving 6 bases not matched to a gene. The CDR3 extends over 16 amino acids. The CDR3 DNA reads TGTGCCAGTAGTATCTTAGCGGGGTCGGCCTACAATGAGCAGTTCTTC. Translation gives CASSILAGSAYNEQFF.

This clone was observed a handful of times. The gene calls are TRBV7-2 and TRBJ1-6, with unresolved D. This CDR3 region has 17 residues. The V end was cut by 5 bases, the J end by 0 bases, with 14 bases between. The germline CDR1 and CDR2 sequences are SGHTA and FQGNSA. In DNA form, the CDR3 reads TGTGCCAGCAGCGTGAACAGAGCGAGCTCCTATAATTCACCCCTCCACTTT. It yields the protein CASSVNRASSYNSPLHF.

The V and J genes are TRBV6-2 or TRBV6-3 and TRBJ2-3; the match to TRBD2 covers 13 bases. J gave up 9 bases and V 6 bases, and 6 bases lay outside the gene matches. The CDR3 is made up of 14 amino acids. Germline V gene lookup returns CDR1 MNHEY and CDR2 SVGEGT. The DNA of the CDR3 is TGTGCCAGCAGCCCCGGGACTAGCGGGATCACGCAGTATTTT. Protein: CASSPGTSGITQYF.

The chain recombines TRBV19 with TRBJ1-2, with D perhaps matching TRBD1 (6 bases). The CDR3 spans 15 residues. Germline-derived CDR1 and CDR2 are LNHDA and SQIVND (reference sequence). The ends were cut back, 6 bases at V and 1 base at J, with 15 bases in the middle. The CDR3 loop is CASSLTGLGNYGYTF. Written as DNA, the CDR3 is TGTGCCAGTAGCCTAACAGGGTTGGGTAACTATGGCTACACCTTC.

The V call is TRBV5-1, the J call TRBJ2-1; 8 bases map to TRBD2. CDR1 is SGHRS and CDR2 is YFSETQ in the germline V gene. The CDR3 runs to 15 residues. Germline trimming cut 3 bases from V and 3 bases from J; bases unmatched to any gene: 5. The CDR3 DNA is TGCGCCAGCAGCTCGACCGGGGGGGACTACAATGAGCAGTTCTTC. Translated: CASSSTGGDYNEQFF. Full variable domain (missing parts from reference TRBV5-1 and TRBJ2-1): KAGVTQTPRYLIKTRGQQVTLSCSPISGHRSVSWYQQTPGQGLQFLFEYFSETQRNKGNFPGRFSGRQFSNSRSEMNVSTLELGDSALYLCASSSTGGDYNEQFFGPGTRLTVL.

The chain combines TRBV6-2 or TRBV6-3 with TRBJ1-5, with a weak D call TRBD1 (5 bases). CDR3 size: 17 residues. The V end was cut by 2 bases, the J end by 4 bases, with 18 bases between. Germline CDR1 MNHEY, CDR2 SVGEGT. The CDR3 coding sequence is TGTGCCAGCAGTTACCCCCGCGGCGGGGGAGATAATCAGCCCCAGCATTTT. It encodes CASSYPRGGGDNQPQHF.

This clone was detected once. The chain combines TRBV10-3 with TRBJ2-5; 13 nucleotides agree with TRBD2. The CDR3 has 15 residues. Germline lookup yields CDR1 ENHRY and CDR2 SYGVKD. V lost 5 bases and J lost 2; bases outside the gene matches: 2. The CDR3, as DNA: TGTGCCATCAGTCAGGGACTAGCGGGGCAAGAGACCCAGTACTTC. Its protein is CAISQGLAGQETQYF.

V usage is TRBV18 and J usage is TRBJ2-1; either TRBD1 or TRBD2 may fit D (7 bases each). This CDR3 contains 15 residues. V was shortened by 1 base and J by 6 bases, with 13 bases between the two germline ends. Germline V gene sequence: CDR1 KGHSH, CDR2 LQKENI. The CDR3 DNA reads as TGTGCCAGCTCACCACGGGAGGGGGCCATCAATGAGCAGTTCTTC. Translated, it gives CASSPREGAINEQFF.

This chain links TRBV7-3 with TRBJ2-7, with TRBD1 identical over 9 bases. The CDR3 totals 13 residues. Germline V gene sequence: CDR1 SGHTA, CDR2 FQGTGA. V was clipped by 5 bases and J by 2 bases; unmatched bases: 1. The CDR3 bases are TGTGCCAGCAGCCGGACAGGGGCCTACGAGCAGTACTTC. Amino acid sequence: CASSRTGAYEQYF.

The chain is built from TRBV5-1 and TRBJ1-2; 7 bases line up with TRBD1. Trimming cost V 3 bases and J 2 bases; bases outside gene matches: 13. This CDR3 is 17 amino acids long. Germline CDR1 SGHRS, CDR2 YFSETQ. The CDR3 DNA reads TGCGCCAGCAGCTCACCCACGGGACAGCAATCCAACTATGGCTACACCTTC. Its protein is CASSSPTGQQSNYGYTF.

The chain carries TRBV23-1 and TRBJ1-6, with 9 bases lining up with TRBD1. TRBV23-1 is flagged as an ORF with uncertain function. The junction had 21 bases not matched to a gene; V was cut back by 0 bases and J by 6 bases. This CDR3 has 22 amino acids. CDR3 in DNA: TGCGCCAGCAGTCAATCGGTCCCTTGGGGACAGGGTCGCGTGGATGTTAATTCACCCCTCCACTTT. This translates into CASSQSVPWGQGRVDVNSPLHF.

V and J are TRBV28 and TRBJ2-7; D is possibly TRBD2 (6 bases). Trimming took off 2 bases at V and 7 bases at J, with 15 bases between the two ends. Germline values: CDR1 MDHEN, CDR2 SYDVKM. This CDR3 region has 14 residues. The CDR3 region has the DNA TGTGCCAGCAGTTTAGGGGGGAGAAGGTGGGAGCAGTACTTC. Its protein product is CASSLGGRRWEQYF. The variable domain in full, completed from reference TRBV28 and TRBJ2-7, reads DVKVTQSSRYLVKRTGEKVFLECVQDMDHENMFWYRQDPGLGLRLIYFSYDVKMKEKGDIPEGYSVSREKKERFSLILESASTNQTSMYLCASSLGGRRWEQYFGPGTRLTVT.

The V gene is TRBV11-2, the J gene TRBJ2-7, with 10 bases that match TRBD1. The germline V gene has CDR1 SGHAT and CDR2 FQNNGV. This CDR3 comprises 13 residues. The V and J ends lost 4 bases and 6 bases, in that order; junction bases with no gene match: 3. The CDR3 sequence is CASSSRDRGEQYF. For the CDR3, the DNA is TGTGCCAGCAGCTCCAGGGACAGGGGCGAGCAGTACTTC.

CDR3 loop: CASSGAGGNTEAFF. The CDR3 nucleotides read TGTGCCAGCAGCGGGGCAGGGGGAAACACTGAAGCTTTCTTT. The gene calls are TRBV9 and TRBJ1-1; 7 bases agree with TRBD1. J gave up 2 bases and V 3 bases, and 4 bases lay outside the gene matches. This CDR3 contains 14 residues. Germline V gene data show CDR1 as SGDLS and CDR2 as YYNGEE.

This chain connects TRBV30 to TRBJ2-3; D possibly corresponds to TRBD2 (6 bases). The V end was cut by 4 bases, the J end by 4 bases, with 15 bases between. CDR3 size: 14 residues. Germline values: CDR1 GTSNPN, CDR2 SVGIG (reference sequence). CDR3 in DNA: TGTGCCTGGAACGTGGGAGGAGGGCCAGATACGCAGTATTTT. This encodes CAWNVGGGPDTQYF. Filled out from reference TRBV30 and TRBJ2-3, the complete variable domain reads SQTIHQWPATLVQPVGSPLSLECTVEGTSNPNLYWYRQAAGRGLQLLFYSVGIGQISSEVPQNLSASRPQDRQFILSSKKLLLSDSGFYLCAWNVGGGPDTQYFGPGTRLTVL.

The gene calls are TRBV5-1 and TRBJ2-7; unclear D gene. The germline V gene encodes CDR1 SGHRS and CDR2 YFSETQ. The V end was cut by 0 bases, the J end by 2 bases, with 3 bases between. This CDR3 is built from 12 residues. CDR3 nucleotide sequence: TGCGCCAGCAGCTTGGCTGCCTACGAGCAGTACTTC. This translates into CASSLAAYEQYF.

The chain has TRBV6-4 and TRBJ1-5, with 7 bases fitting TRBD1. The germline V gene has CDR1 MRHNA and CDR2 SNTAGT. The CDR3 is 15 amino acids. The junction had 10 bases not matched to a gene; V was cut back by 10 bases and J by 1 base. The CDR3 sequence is CATQTGTSSNQPQHF. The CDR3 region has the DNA TGTGCCACACAGACAGGGACGTCCAGCAATCAGCCCCAGCATTTT.

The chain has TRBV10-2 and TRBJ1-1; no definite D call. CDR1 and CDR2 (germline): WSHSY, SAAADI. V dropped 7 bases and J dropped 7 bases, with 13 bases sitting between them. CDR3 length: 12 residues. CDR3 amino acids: CASTIGGGEAFF. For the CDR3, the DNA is TGCGCCAGCACCATAGGTGGTGGTGAAGCTTTCTTT.

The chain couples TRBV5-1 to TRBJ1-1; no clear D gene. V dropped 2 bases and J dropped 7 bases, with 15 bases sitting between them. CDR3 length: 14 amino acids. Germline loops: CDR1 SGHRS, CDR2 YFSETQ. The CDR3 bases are TGCGCCAGCAGCTTCGGACCGGAGTGGAATGAAGCTTTCTTT. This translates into CASSFGPEWNEAFF.

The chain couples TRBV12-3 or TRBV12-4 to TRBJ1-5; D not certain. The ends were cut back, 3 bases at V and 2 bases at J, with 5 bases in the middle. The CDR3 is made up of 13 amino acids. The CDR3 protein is CASSFGGNQPQHF. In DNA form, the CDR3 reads TGTGCCAGCAGTTTCGGGGGCAATCAGCCCCAGCATTTT.

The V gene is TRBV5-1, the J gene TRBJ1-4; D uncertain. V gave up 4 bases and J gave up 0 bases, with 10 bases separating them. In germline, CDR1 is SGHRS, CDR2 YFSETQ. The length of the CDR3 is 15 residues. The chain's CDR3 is CASSPSWSTNEKLFF. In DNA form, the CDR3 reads TGCGCCAGCAGCCCGAGCTGGTCAACTAATGAAAAACTGTTTTTT.

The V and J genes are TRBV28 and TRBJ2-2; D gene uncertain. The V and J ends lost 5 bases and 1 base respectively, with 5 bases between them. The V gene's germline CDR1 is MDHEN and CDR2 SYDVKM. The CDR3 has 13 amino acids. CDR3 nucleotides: TGTGCCAGCAGTGCCAAGAACACCGGGGAGCTGTTTTTT. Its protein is CASSAKNTGELFF.